A single sample is the source of the 12 T cell receptor beta chains below, sequenced in a study of beta chain features in type 1 diabetes. The authors reverse transcribed all of the isolated RNA, so sequencing captured expressed TCRB transcripts. Sequencing used immunoSEQ multiplex PCR; TCRdb keeps in-frame clones, though not all of them. The table has 400,000 to 500,000 clones, about 15% seen once; the top ten hold about 0.034%. Material: naive CD4+ T cells from blood. The source of these receptors is a man aged 25 to 40 in good health.

This clone was recorded a few times. The rearrangement joins TRBV2 to TRBJ1-2; TRBD1 is a possible D gene (5 bases). This CDR3 region has 13 residues. The germline gives CDR1 SNHLY, CDR2 FYNNEI. V lost 3 bases, J lost 0 bases, and 5 bases lay in between. CDR3 in amino acids: CASSEGANYGYTF. CDR3 DNA: TGTGCCAGCAGTGAGGGGGCTAACTATGGCTACACCTTC.

V and J are TRBV2 and TRBJ1-1, with unresolved D. The CDR3 loop spans 14 amino acids. V lost 3 bases and J lost 1, with 9 bases in between. Germline V gives CDR1 SNHLY, CDR2 FYNNEI. This CDR3 is CASSEGNTNTEAFF. Written as DNA, the CDR3 is TGTGCCAGCAGTGAGGGAAACACGAACACTGAAGCTTTCTTT. Variable domain in full (rest from reference TRBV2 and TRBJ1-1): EPEVTQTPSHQVTQMGQEVILRCVPISNHLYFYWYRQILGQKVEFLVSFYNNEISEKSEIFDDQFSVERPDGSNFTLKIRSTKLEDSAMYFCASSEGNTNTEAFFGQGTRLTVV.

The chain joins TRBV15 to TRBJ1-2; the D gene is possibly TRBD1 (5 bases). Germline V gives CDR1 LNHNV, CDR2 YYDKDF (reference sequence). The V end was cut by 1 base, the J end by 6 bases, with 18 bases between. CDR3 length: 16 amino acids. The chain's CDR3 is CATSRADWVGDDGYTF. DNA of the CDR3: TGTGCCACCAGCAGAGCTGATTGGGTAGGGGACGATGGCTACACCTTC.

This chain uses TRBV4-2 with TRBJ2-4; no clear D gene. The CDR3 length is 16 residues. V was shortened by 0 bases and J by 1 base, with 10 bases between the two germline ends. From germline, CDR1 is LGHNA and CDR2 YNFKEQ. The CDR3 loop is CASSQDPIGAKNIQYF. CDR3 nucleotides: TGTGCCAGCAGCCAAGATCCAATAGGCGCCAAAAACATTCAGTACTTC.

The chain is built from TRBV5-7 and TRBJ1-1, with a tentative D call TRBD1 (5 bases). TRBV5-7 is designated an ORF whose function remains uncertain. Deletions cut 4 bases from V and 3 bases from J, with 16 bases between. The CDR3 has 15 amino acids. CDR3 nucleotide sequence: TGTGCCAGCAGCCTGATATGGGGAGGGGACACTGAAGCTTTCTTT. This sequence encodes CASSLIWGGDTEAFF.

The V call is TRBV4-1, the J call TRBJ2-7, with D possibly called TRBD1 or TRBD2 (5 bases each). Between the trimmed V and J ends, which lost 4 bases and 3 bases, there was a span of 16 bases. The CDR3 totals 15 residues. Germline V lookup: CDR1 MGHRA, CDR2 YSYEKL. Written as DNA, the CDR3 is TGCGCCAGCAGCCGAGAGGGGAGAGATCTCTACGAGCAGTACTTC. This encodes CASSREGRDLYEQYF.

This clone was observed a handful of times. The chain couples TRBV5-4 to TRBJ1-2; D may be TRBD1 (6 bases). The CDR3 runs to 15 residues. V was shortened by 4 bases and J by 3 bases, with 16 bases between the two germline ends. The V gene's germline CDR1 is SGHNT and CDR2 YYREEE (reference sequence). The CDR3 nucleotides are TGTGCCAGCAGCCCCCCGGGGGCCCTCGACTATGGCTACACCTTC. It yields the protein CASSPPGALDYGYTF.

This clone was counted a few times. V usage is TRBV7-2 and J usage is TRBJ2-3; 7 bases align to TRBD2. The V segment lost 4 bases and the J segment 2 bases; nucleotides outside the gene matches: 6. Germline CDR1 is SGHTA and CDR2 is FQGNSA. CDR3 length equals 15 residues. CDR3 loop: CASSSAGRDTDTQYF. CDR3 coding DNA: TGTGCCAGCAGCTCAGCGGGACGGGACACAGATACGCAGTATTTT.

V and J are TRBV29-1 and TRBJ1-4; D may be TRBD1 (5 bases). CDR1 is SQVTM and CDR2 is ANQGSEA in the germline V gene. This CDR3 has 13 residues. Trimming stripped 6 bases from V and 5 bases from J, with 13 bases between. DNA of the CDR3: TGCAGCGTAGTCAGGGTAACAAATGAAAAACTGTTTTTT. It specifies CSVVRVTNEKLFF.

This clone was seen only a few times. This rearrangement joins TRBV5-1 to TRBJ1-1; weak D call: TRBD1 (5 bases). CDR3 length: 13 amino acids. The germline V gene encodes CDR1 SGHRS and CDR2 YFSETQ. Trimming stripped 3 bases from V and 5 bases from J, with 11 bases between. In DNA form, the CDR3 reads TGCGCCAGCAGCTGGAAGCAGGGAACTGAAGCTTTCTTT. It translates to CASSWKQGTEAFF.

This clone was seen a few times. V usage is TRBV15 and J usage is TRBJ2-1; D remains ambiguous. This CDR3 contains 14 residues. Trimming stripped 0 bases from V and 6 bases from J, with 9 bases between. In germline, CDR1 is LNHNV, CDR2 YYDKDF (reference sequence). The CDR3 spells CATSRDKGLNEQFF. The CDR3 bases are TGTGCCACCAGCAGAGATAAAGGGCTCAATGAGCAGTTCTTC.

The chain carries TRBV5-6 and TRBJ2-3; 8 bases align to TRBD1. CDR1 and CDR2 from the germline V gene are SGHDT and YYEEEE. CDR3 length: 14 residues. J was trimmed by 2 bases and V by 5 bases; bases with no gene match: 4. This CDR3 reads CASRQTGDTDTQYF. The CDR3 bases are TGTGCCAGCAGGCAGACAGGGGACACAGATACGCAGTATTTT.